This T cell receptor beta chain emerged from a study of shared clonotypes between healthy human individuals. A note on this clone: Its matching antigen is unknown.

The germline gives CDR1 SGHRS, CDR2 YFSETQ. V gave up 2 bases and J gave up 4 bases; unmatched junction bases: 6. This CDR3 comprises 15 residues. Study observations and caveats: The small donor group covered limited genetic and exposure diversity.

This table comes from immunoSEQ multiplex PCR, and its TCRdb copy is limited to in-frame clones, with some not included. The repertoire holds over a million clones, with around 78% as singletons. V usage is TRBV5-1 and J usage is TRBJ2-5; TRBD1 aligns across 9 bases. The sample consisted of memory CD4+ T cells from PBMCs. Subset given: CD45RA-negative fraction. This sequence originates from a man younger than 35 in good health. Some clones in this sample may be carry-over from other donors' samples. This chain's CDR3 is CASSFSNRGRETQYF. The CDR3, as DNA: TGCGCCAGCAGCTTTAGTAACAGGGGGCGAGAGACCCAGTACTTC.